This T cell receptor (beta chain) appears in the sequencing data of a study of metastatic and nonmetastatic thyroid tumors (dated by TCRdb to 2020 to 2022). For the wider study: For patients with malignant and with benign thyroid disease, the researchers compared repertoires between peripheral blood samples and tumor or nodule tissue samples. Points the paper makes about the study in general: In both blood and tumor samples, malignant tumors were reported to have significantly higher TCR beta diversity than benign nodules.

The germline V gene supplies CDR1 SNHLY and CDR2 FYNNEI. V loses 7 bases, J loses 6 bases, and the germline ends lie 13 bases apart. The CDR3 contains 13 residues, cysteine and phenylalanine counted. CDR3 DNA is the only sequence kept; it has 39 bases, read in frame from the first base. Library preparation employed PCR. The instrument was an Illumina HiSeq 4000. High-throughput sequencing was used to profile the TCR beta-chain CDR3 region of each patient. In the original analysis: CDR3 differences across clinicopathological groups were used to build a classifier for discriminating distant-metastatic papillary thyroid cancer patients. The Shannon index was used to assess repertoire diversity, and the Morisita-Horn index was used to assess tumor-blood repertoire similarity. The public reads were reanalyzed by TCRdb: fastp trimming at Q25, MiXCR alignment, in-frame beta chains only. Clone size and V and J calls follow TCRdb, not the original study. The sample table shows roughly 81,000 clones, and 8% to 9.5% are seen once. 8.8% of the sample comes from the top ten.

This clone was picked up a small number of times. Its antigen remains undetermined. The input lacks base qualities; no much larger clone sits a single base away. None of the patients had been given any treatment before thyroid surgery. Using T-cell receptor beta sequencing, the study looked back at clinical samples from patients collected from about 2011 to 2018. The sequenced material came from blood. The TCR comes from a female donor with papillary thyroid cancer or a benign thyroid nodule (not recorded which). Some clones in this sample may be carry-over from other donors' samples. This receptor chain uses TRBV2 and TRBJ1-5; no D segment can be confidently identified. The CDR3: CASKTTDGQPQHF. The nucleotides read TGTGCCAGCAAGACAACAGACGGTCAGCCCCAGCATTTT.